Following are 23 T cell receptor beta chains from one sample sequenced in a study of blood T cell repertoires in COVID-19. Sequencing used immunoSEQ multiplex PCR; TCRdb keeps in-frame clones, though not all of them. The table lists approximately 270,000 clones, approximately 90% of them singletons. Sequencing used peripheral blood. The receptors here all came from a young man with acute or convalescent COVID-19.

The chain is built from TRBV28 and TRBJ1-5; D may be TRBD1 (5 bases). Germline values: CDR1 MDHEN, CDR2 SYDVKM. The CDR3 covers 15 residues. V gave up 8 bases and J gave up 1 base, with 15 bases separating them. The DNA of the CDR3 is TGTGCCAGCTTTGGGGGGGTGGGGAGCAATCAGCCCCAGCATTTT. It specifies CASFGGVGSNQPQHF.

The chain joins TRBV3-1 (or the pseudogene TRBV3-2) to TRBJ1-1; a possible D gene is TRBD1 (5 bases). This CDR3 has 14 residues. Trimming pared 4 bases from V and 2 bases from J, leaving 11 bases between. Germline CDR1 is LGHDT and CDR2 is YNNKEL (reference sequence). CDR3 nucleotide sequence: TGTGCCAGCAGCCTCTGGGGCAGAAACACTGAAGCTTTCTTT. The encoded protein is CASSLWGRNTEAFF.

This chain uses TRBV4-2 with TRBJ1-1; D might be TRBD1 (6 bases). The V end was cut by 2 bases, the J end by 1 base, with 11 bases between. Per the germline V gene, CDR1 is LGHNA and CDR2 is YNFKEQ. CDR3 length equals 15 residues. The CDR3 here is CASSQSSQGNTEAFF. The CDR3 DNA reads TGTGCCAGCAGCCAATCGTCACAGGGGAACACTGAAGCTTTCTTT.

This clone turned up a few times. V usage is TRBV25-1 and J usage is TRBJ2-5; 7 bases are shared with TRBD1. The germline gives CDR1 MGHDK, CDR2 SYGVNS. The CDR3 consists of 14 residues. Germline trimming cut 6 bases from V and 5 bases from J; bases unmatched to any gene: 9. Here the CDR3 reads CASSEMTGTETQYF. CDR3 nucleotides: TGTGCCAGCAGCGAAATGACAGGGACCGAGACCCAGTACTTC.

CDR3 amino acids: CASSPNRDTSRRELFF. The CDR3 nucleotides read TGTGCCAGCAGCCCCAATCGGGACACCTCCCGGCGGGAGCTGTTTTTT. This sequence joins TRBV7-8 and TRBJ2-2; D is possibly TRBD1 (6 bases). Germline CDR1 is SGHVS and CDR2 is FQNEAQ. The CDR3 sequence is 16 residues long. V was trimmed by 5 bases and J by 9 bases, leaving 22 bases between them.

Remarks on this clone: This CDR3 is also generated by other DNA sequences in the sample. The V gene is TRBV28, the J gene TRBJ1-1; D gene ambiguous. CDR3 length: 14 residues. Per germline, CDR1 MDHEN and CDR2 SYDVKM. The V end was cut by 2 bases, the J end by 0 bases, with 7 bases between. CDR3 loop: CASSLGRLNTEAFF. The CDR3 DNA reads TGTGCCAGCAGTTTAGGCAGGCTGAACACTGAAGCTTTCTTT.

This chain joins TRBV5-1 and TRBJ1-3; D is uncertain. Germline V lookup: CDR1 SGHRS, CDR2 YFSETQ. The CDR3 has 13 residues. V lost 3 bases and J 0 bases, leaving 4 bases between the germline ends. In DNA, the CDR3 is TGCGCCAGCAGCTCTAGCTCTGGAAACACCATATATTTT. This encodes CASSSSSGNTIYF. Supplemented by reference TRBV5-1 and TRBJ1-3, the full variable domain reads KAGVTQTPRYLIKTRGQQVTLSCSPISGHRSVSWYQQTPGQGLQFLFEYFSETQRNKGNFPGRFSGRQFSNSRSEMNVSTLELGDSALYLCASSSSSGNTIYFGEGSWLTVV.

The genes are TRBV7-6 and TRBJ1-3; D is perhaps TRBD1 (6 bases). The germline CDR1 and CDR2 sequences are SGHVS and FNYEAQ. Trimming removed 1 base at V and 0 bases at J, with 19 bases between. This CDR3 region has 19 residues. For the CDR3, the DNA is TGTGCCAGCAGCTTAGGGGCAGGGGACGGACTGAGCTCTGGAAACACCATATATTTT. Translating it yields CASSLGAGDGLSSGNTIYF.

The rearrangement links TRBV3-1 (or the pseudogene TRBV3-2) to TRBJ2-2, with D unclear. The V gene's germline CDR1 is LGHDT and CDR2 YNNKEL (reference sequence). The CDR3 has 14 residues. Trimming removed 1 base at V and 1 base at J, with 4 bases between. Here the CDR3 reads CASSQGQNTGELFF. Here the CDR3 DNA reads TGTGCCAGCAGCCAAGGACAGAACACCGGGGAGCTGTTTTTT.

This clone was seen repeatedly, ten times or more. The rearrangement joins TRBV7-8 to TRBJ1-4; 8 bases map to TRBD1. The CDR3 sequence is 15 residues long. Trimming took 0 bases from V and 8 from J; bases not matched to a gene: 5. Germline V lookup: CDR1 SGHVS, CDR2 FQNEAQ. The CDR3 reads CASSLAGRGLEKLFF. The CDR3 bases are TGTGCCAGCAGCTTAGCTGGCAGGGGGCTGGAAAAACTGTTTTTT.

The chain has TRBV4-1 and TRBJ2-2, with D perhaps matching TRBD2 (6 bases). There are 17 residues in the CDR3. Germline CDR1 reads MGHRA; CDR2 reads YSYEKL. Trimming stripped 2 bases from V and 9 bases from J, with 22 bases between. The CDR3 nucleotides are TGCGCCAGCAGCCAACCCTCAGTCGGCGGGGCCCACCGGGAGCTGTTTTTT. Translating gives CASSQPSVGGAHRELFF.

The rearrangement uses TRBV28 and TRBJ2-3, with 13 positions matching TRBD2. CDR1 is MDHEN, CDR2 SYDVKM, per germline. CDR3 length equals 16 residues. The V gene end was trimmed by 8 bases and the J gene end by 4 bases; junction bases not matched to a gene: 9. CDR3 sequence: CASVTSGRALSDTQYF. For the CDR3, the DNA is TGTGCCAGCGTTACTAGCGGGAGGGCCTTGTCAGATACGCAGTATTTT.

Here the CDR3 reads CSVGIGGTYNEQFF. DNA of the CDR3: TGCAGCGTTGGAATAGGGGGAACCTACAATGAGCAGTTCTTC. The chain recombines TRBV29-1 with TRBJ2-1, with a possible D match to TRBD1 (6 bases). The CDR3 is 14 amino acids. The V end was cut by 4 bases, the J end by 2 bases, with 12 bases between. CDR1 and CDR2 (germline): SQVTM, ANQGSEA.

The CDR3 DNA follows: TGCGCCAGCAGCTTTTTTGGGTCGGGACAGGGGAGCTACGAGCAGTACTTC. Translating it yields CASSFFGSGQGSYEQYF. The rearrangement uses TRBV5-1 and TRBJ2-7; 10 bases fit TRBD1. CDR3 length: 17 amino acids. Germline lookup yields CDR1 SGHRS and CDR2 YFSETQ. The V and J ends lost 2 bases and 3 bases, in that order; junction bases with no gene match: 11.

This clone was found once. In DNA, the CDR3 is TGCGCCAGCAGCTTGACAGCGGGAGGGACCGGGGAGCTGTTTTTT. Encoded protein: CASSLTAGGTGELFF. The rearrangement links TRBV5-1 to TRBJ2-2; 10 positions match TRBD2. Germline trimming cut 1 base from V and 5 bases from J; bases unmatched to any gene: 2. The germline V gene has CDR1 SGHRS and CDR2 YFSETQ. The CDR3 spans 15 residues. The full variable domain, completed using reference TRBV5-1 and TRBJ2-2, is KAGVTQTPRYLIKTRGQQVTLSCSPISGHRSVSWYQQTPGQGLQFLFEYFSETQRNKGNFPGRFSGRQFSNSRSEMNVSTLELGDSALYLCASSLTAGGTGELFFGEGSRLTVL.

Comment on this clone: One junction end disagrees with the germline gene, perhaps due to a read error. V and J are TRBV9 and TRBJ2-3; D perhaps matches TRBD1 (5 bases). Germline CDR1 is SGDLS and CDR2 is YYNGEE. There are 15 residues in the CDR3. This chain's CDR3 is CASRFRESSTDTQYF. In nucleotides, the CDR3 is TGTGCGAGCAGGTTCAGGGAAAGTAGCACAGATACGCAGTATTTT.

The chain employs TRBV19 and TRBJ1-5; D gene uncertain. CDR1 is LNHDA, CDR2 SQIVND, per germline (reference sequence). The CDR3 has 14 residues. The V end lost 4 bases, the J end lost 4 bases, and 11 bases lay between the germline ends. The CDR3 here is CASSRRERNQPQHF. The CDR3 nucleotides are TGTGCCAGTAGTAGGAGGGAGAGGAATCAGCCCCAGCATTTT.

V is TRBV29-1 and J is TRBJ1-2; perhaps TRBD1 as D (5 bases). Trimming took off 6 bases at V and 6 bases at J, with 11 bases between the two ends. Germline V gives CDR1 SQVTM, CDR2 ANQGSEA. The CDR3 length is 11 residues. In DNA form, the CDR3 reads TGCAGCGTGGGGCAAGTTAATGGCTACACCTTC. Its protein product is CSVGQVNGYTF.

The CDR3 region has the DNA TGCGCCAGCAGCCAAGATGGGTCAGGGTTCTATGGCTACACCTTC. This encodes CASSQDGSGFYGYTF. The rearrangement links TRBV4-1 to TRBJ1-2, with a possible D match to TRBD1 (5 bases). The CDR3 length is 15 residues. Germline lookup yields CDR1 MGHRA and CDR2 YSYEKL. Trimming shortened V by 0 bases and J by 4 bases, and 12 bases separated the two germline ends.

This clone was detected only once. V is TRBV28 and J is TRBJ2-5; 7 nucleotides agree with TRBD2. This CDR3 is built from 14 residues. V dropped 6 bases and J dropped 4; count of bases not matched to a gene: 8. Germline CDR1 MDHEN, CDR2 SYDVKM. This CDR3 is CASSPNWGGETQYF. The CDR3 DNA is TGTGCCAGCAGCCCCAATTGGGGGGGAGAGACCCAGTACTTC.

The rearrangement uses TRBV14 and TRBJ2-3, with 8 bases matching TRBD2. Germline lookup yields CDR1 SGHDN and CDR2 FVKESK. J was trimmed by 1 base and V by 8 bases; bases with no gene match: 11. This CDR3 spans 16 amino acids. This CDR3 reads CASSRLSGARTDTQYF. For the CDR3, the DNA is TGTGCCAGCTCCCGGCTTAGCGGGGCTCGCACAGATACGCAGTATTTT.

The CDR3 here is CASMRQGATDTQYF. CDR3 in DNA: TGTGCCAGTATGAGGCAGGGGGCGACAGATACGCAGTATTTT. The chain recombines TRBV19 with TRBJ2-3; 8 nucleotides line up with TRBD1. V shed 7 bases, J shed 3 bases, and the junction held 6 bases outside the gene matches. CDR3 size: 14 residues. Germline assignment: CDR1 LNHDA and CDR2 SQIVND (reference sequence).

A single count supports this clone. The CDR3 loop reads CAISDHASRTDTQYF. CDR3 DNA: TGTGCCATCAGTGACCATGCGTCGCGCACAGATACGCAGTATTTT. V and J are TRBV10-3 and TRBJ2-3; D remains unclear. The CDR3 is 15 amino acids. CDR1 ENHRY and CDR2 SYGVKD come from the germline V gene. V was clipped by 3 bases and J by 1 base, with 11 bases between them.